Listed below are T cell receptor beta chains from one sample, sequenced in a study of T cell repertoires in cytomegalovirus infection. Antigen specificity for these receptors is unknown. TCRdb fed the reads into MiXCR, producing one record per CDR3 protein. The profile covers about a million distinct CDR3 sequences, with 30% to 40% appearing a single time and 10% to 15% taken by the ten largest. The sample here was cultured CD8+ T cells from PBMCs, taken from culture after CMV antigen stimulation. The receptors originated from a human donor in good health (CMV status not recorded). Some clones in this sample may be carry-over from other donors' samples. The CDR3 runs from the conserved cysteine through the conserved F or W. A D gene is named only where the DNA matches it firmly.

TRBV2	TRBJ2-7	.	CASKAGAYEQYF
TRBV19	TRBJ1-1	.	CASFSSDEAFF
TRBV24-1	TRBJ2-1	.	CATNRATASEQFF
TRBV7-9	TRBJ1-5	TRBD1	CASSSGQDLFVSNQPQHF
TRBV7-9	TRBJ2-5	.	CASSSSATQYF
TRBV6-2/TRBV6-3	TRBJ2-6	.	CASSYLNPLGPSGANVLTF
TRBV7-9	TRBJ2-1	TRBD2	CASSSLWAAGSSYNEQFF
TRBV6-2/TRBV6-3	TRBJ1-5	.	CASSTPGRGQPQHF
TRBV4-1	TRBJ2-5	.	CASSQDPLGLGTQYF
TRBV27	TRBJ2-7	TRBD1	CASSPGTGNIEQYF
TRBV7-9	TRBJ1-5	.	CASSLSWGTNQPQHF
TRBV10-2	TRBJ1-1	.	CASSEIRGTEAFF
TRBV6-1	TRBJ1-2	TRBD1	CASKPGTGTYGYTF
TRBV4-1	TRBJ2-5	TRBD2	CASSQEGGGASQYF
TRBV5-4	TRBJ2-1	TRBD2	CASSPSGGIGNEQFF
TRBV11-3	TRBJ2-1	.	CASSLGMGGGVSYNEQFF
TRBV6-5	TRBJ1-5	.	CASSYSKRGGDQPQHF
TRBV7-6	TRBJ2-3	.	CASSLLTGDTQYF
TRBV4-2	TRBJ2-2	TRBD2	CASSQDGAGGPSGELFF
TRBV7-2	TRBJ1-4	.	CASSLSDSLIEKLFF
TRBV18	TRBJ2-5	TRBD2	CASSPPGPGGETQYF
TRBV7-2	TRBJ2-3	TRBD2	CASSLPRTSGGTDTQYF
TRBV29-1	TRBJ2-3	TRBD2	CSVRTSGAPDTQYF
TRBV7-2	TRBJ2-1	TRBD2	CASSAPGGSYNEQFF
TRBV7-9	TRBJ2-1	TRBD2	CASSQFGGGVMLEQFF
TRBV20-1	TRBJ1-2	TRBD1	CSAKTGTGQGYTF
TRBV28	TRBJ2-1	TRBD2	CASSLTLSSGGESSYNEQFF